This entry is about one T cell receptor (beta chain). The antigen is undetermined. This entry is derived from a study of cytomegalovirus exposure and HLA in healthy donors. Notes on the study in general: A list of around 150 TCR beta chains associated with cytomegalovirus was given. It was reportedly the case that the classifier diagnosed cytomegalovirus status with high specificity and sensitivity.

Primers: 60 Vbeta forward and 13 Jbeta reverse. Assay: immunoSEQ multiplex PCR; the TCRdb copy retains only in-frame clones and omits some. The sample carries under 200,000 clones, over 70% recorded once. The CDR3 totals 15 residues. Trimming stripped 4 bases from V and 0 bases from J, with 14 bases between. Germline V gene sequence: CDR1 SGHDT, CDR2 YYEEEE. The donors were healthy bone marrow donors. The receptor comes from a man between 35 and 55 years old in good health and CMV-seronegative. The source material was PBMCs. The rearrangement joins TRBV5-6 to TRBJ2-7; D gene uncertain. For the CDR3, the DNA is TGTGCCAGCAGCACAATTGAACCTAGCTCCTACGAGCAGTACTTC. Translating gives CASSTIEPSSYEQYF. Complete variable domain (other parts from reference TRBV5-6 and TRBJ2-7): DAGVTQSPTHLIKTRGQQVTLRCSPKSGHDTVSWYQQALGQGPQFIFQYYEEEERQRGNFPDRFSGHQFPNYSSELNVNALLLGDSALYLCASSTIEPSSYEQYFGPGTRLTVT.